These 17 T cell receptor beta chains were all obtained from the same sample, sequenced in a study of T cells expressing NK-cell markers (dated by TCRdb to 2018 to 2020). Libraries were constructed by 5' RACE. Sequencing was carried out with an Illumina HiSeq 2000. TCRdb reprocessed the reads, reporting each CDR3 protein sequence once and no DNA. This sample's table carries about 150,000 distinct CDR3 sequences. 30% to 45% of the sample comes from the top ten. The source material was blood T cells: a sorted CD56 or NKG2C T cell subset, CD4+ or CD8+ T cells, or bulk PBMC T cells (not recorded which). These receptors were collected from a woman between 45 and 60 years old in good health. Donor details come from another sample of the same person, matched by shared clones.

The chain employs TRBV27 and TRBJ2-3. The CDR3 contains 14 residues. Germline V gene sequence: CDR1 MNHEY, CDR2 SMNVEV (reference sequence). CDR3 amino acids: CASSLNSFTDTQYF.

This chain connects TRBV6-2 or TRBV6-3 to TRBJ2-3. The CDR3 has 16 residues. Per germline, CDR1 MNHEY and CDR2 SVGEGT. CDR3 loop: CASSYARTSGTDTQYF.

The chain recombines TRBV29-1 with TRBJ2-1; TCRdb lists TRBD2, though no DNA is available to test this call. The CDR3 consists of 16 residues. The germline V gene encodes CDR1 SQVTM and CDR2 ANQGSEA. This CDR3 reads CSVVSSGDLSYNEQFF.

This rearrangement joins TRBV19 to TRBJ1-3. The CDR3 runs to 14 residues. Germline CDR1 is LNHDA and CDR2 is SQIVND (reference sequence). The CDR3: CASWDFDSGNTIYF. Together with reference TRBV19 and TRBJ1-3, the CDR3 gives the full variable domain: DGGITQSPKYLFRKEGQNVTLSCEQNLNHDAMYWYRQDPGQGLRLIYYSQIVNDFQKGDIAEGYSVSREKKESFPLTVTSAQKNPTAFYLCASWDFDSGNTIYFGEGSWLTVV.

The rearrangement links TRBV11-1 to TRBJ2-7; no DNA is available, so the TRBD2 call from TCRdb remains unchecked. Germline CDR1 SGHAT, CDR2 FQDESV (reference sequence). The CDR3 spans 15 residues. CDR3 sequence reads: CASSPWTSGDHEQYF.

J is TRBJ2-1 and V is TRBV7-8; the D call of TRBD2 rests on TCRdb alone, since no DNA is present to check it. The CDR3 covers 17 residues. The germline CDR1 and CDR2 sequences are SGHVS and FQNEAQ. CDR3 residues: CASSLDRLAGVDNEQFF.

This sequence joins TRBV7-9 and TRBJ2-3; TCRdb gives TRBD2 as the D gene, but with no DNA this cannot be confirmed. CDR3 length equals 16 residues. Germline CDR1 SEHNR, CDR2 FQNEAQ (reference sequence). CDR3 sequence: CASSLVGLDWTDTQYF.

This sequence joins TRBV7-9 and TRBJ2-3; there is no DNA to check the TCRdb D call of TRBD1. The CDR3 contains 13 residues. The germline V gene encodes CDR1 SEHNR and CDR2 FQNEAQ (reference sequence). The CDR3 reads CASSLAAVQGQYF.

The genes are TRBV7-9 and TRBJ2-1; TCRdb names TRBD2, which stays unverified in the absence of DNA. This CDR3 has 16 residues. Germline CDR1 reads SEHNR; CDR2 reads FQNEAQ (reference sequence). The CDR3 here is CASRPGWREGSPRQFF.

The J gene is TRBJ2-3, the V gene TRBV7-9. The germline V gene has CDR1 SEHNR and CDR2 FQNEAQ (reference sequence). This CDR3 contains 13 residues. The CDR3 protein is CASSRLGTDTQYF.

V is TRBV11-2 and J is TRBJ2-1; TCRdb indicates TRBD2, and absent DNA this call remains unverified. Per germline, CDR1 SGHAT and CDR2 FQNNGV. The CDR3 spans 16 residues. CDR3 amino acids: CASSSRTSGRGNEQFF.

The chain carries TRBV6-9 and TRBJ2-1. CDR3 length: 16 amino acids. Germline loops: CDR1 MNHGY, CDR2 SVAAGI. The CDR3 reads CASSSDQRISYNEQFF.

The chain combines TRBV30 with TRBJ2-1; lacking DNA, the TRBD2 call made by TCRdb goes unchecked. The CDR3 has 14 residues. The germline gives CDR1 GTSNPN, CDR2 SVGIG (reference sequence). CDR3 region: CAWKREGLYNEQFF.

The chain joins TRBV6-5 to TRBJ2-7; there is no DNA to check the TCRdb D call of TRBD1. Per germline, CDR1 MNHEY and CDR2 SVGAGI. This CDR3 contains 15 residues. CDR3 sequence: CASRQAQGAGFEQYF.

The chain has TRBV6-6 and TRBJ1-5; TCRdb proposes TRBD1, but this gene call is untestable without DNA. Germline CDR1 is MNHNY and CDR2 is SVGAGI (reference sequence). The CDR3 contains 15 residues. CDR3 loop: CASTRAISGNQPQHF.

The rearrangement uses TRBV3-1 and TRBJ2-2; the D gene TCRdb calls, TRBD2, cannot be checked with no DNA. Germline V CDR1 and CDR2: LGHDT, YNNKEL (reference sequence). The CDR3 totals 16 residues. CDR3 residues: CASSQESWEGRVELFF.

This chain uses TRBV12-3 or TRBV12-4 with TRBJ2-5; TCRdb reports TRBD1, a call that lacks DNA to check it against. The CDR3 contains 16 residues. CDR3 sequence reads: CASSRKLGTDQETQYF.